This is a list of T cell receptor beta chains from one sample in a study of control samples from healthy donors and cancer patients. Data came from immunoSEQ multiplex PCR; TCRdb stores just in-frame clones and leaves some out. The sample holds some 110,000 clones, around 90% seen once. Sequenced sample: blood. The source is a woman between 70 and 85 years old in good health. CDR3s include the opening cysteine and the closing phenylalanine or tryptophan. The order of the fields is clone size, D gene, V gene, J gene, CDR3 protein, CDR3 DNA. A D gene is named only where the DNA matches it firmly. Clone size is stated in some rows and not others, as once, few, many or a class when expanded.

abundance: once; d_gene: -; v_gene: TRBV9; j_gene: TRBJ1-1; CDR3aa: CASSVALSNTEAFF; CDR3nt: TGTGCCAGCAGCGTAGCTCTCTCGAACACTGAAGCTTTCTTT
abundance: -; d_gene: TRBD1; v_gene: TRBV6-5; j_gene: TRBJ1-3; CDR3aa: CASYQGAGNTIYF; CDR3nt: TGTGCCAGCTATCAGGGGGCTGGAAACACCATATATTTT
abundance: -; d_gene: -; v_gene: TRBV5-1; j_gene: TRBJ2-4; CDR3aa: CASSLGGAKNIQYF; CDR3nt: TGCGCCAGCAGTTTAGGGGGAGCCAAAAACATTCAGTACTTC
abundance: -; d_gene: TRBD2; v_gene: TRBV4-2; j_gene: TRBJ2-1; CDR3aa: CASSQGAGGSLRNEQFF; CDR3nt: TGTGCCAGCAGCCAAGGGGCGGGGGGGAGCCTCCGGAATGAGCAGTTCTTC
abundance: few; d_gene: -; v_gene: TRBV27; j_gene: TRBJ2-6; CDR3aa: CASRRAGASGANVLTF; CDR3nt: TGTGCCAGCCGTCGGGCCGGTGCTAGTGGGGCCAACGTCCTGACTTTC
abundance: -; d_gene: -; v_gene: TRBV6-5; j_gene: TRBJ2-3; CDR3aa: CASSTDTQYF; CDR3nt: TGTGCCAGCAGCACAGATACGCAGTATTTT
abundance: -; d_gene: TRBD2; v_gene: TRBV4-1; j_gene: TRBJ2-5; CDR3aa: CASSQAGGADETQYF; CDR3nt: TGCGCCAGCAGCCAAGCGGGGGGGGCCGATGAGACCCAGTACTTC
abundance: -; d_gene: TRBD1; v_gene: TRBV5-1; j_gene: TRBJ1-5; CDR3aa: CASSLGQGEQPQHF; CDR3nt: TGCGCCAGCAGCTTGGGACAGGGGGAACAGCCCCAGCATTTT
abundance: -; d_gene: -; v_gene: TRBV5-1; j_gene: TRBJ2-1; CDR3aa: CASSLGASSYNEQFF; CDR3nt: TGCGCCAGCAGCTTGGGGGCAAGCTCCTACAATGAGCAGTTCTTC
abundance: -; d_gene: TRBD2; v_gene: TRBV6-5; j_gene: TRBJ2-7; CDR3aa: CATGGGYEQYF; CDR3nt: TGTGCCACCGGGGGGGGGTACGAGCAGTACTTC
abundance: -; d_gene: TRBD1; v_gene: TRBV6-5; j_gene: TRBJ2-3; CDR3aa: CASSPGTGGPDTQYF; CDR3nt: TGTGCCAGCAGTCCCGGGACAGGGGGGCCAGATACGCAGTATTTT
abundance: -; d_gene: -; v_gene: TRBV2; j_gene: TRBJ2-1; CDR3aa: CASSGQTGRGVYNEQFF; CDR3nt: TGTGCCAGCAGTGGACAGACCGGACGGGGAGTCTACAATGAGCAGTTCTTC
abundance: -; d_gene: TRBD1; v_gene: TRBV10-3; j_gene: TRBJ2-1; CDR3aa: CAISRTGVGYNEQFF; CDR3nt: TGTGCCATCAGCCGGACAGGGGTCGGATACAATGAGCAGTTCTTC
abundance: -; d_gene: -; v_gene: TRBV4-3; j_gene: TRBJ2-1; CDR3aa: CASSQGGYNEQFF; CDR3nt: TGCGCCAGCAGCCAAGGCGGCTACAATGAGCAGTTCTTC
abundance: -; d_gene: TRBD1; v_gene: TRBV29-1; j_gene: TRBJ1-2; CDR3aa: CSVLTGAVDYGYTF; CDR3nt: TGCAGCGTTCTGACAGGGGCCGTCGACTATGGCTACACCTTC
abundance: -; d_gene: TRBD2; v_gene: TRBV5-1; j_gene: TRBJ2-1; CDR3aa: CASSFRLAGGPDEQFF; CDR3nt: TGCGCCAGCAGCTTCAGACTAGCGGGGGGGCCAGATGAGCAGTTCTTC
abundance: -; d_gene: TRBD2; v_gene: TRBV2; j_gene: TRBJ2-5; CDR3aa: CASRRGAETQYF; CDR3nt: TGTGCCAGCAGGCGGGGGGCGGAGACCCAGTACTTC
abundance: -; d_gene: TRBD2; v_gene: TRBV4-1; j_gene: TRBJ2-3; CDR3aa: CASSLGTSGGLDTQYF; CDR3nt: TGCGCCAGCAGCCTTGGGACTAGCGGGGGGTTAGATACGCAGTATTTT
abundance: -; d_gene: -; v_gene: TRBV5-6; j_gene: TRBJ1-1; CDR3aa: CASSPFGGGLRNTEAFF; CDR3nt: TGTGCCAGCAGCCCCTTCGGGGGGGGCCTCAGGAACACTGAAGCTTTCTTT
abundance: -; d_gene: -; v_gene: TRBV27; j_gene: TRBJ2-2; CDR3aa: CASTPKGTGTILLAGELFF; CDR3nt: TGTGCCAGCACCCCTAAAGGGACTGGCACTATTTTGCTGGCCGGGGAGCTGTTTTTT
abundance: -; d_gene: -; v_gene: TRBV3-1/TRBV3-2; j_gene: TRBJ1-5; CDR3aa: CASSQGVQGQPQHF; CDR3nt: TGTGCCAGCAGCCAGGGGGTTCAGGGTCAGCCCCAGCATTTT
abundance: -; d_gene: TRBD2; v_gene: TRBV2; j_gene: TRBJ2-3; CDR3aa: CASSRTSGVTDTQYF; CDR3nt: TGTGCCAGCAGTAGGACTAGCGGGGTTACAGATACGCAGTATTTT
abundance: -; d_gene: -; v_gene: TRBV29-1; j_gene: TRBJ2-5; CDR3aa: CSVKQAQETQYF; CDR3nt: TGCAGCGTTAAACAGGCACAAGAGACCCAGTACTTC
abundance: once; d_gene: TRBD1; v_gene: TRBV13; j_gene: TRBJ2-7; CDR3aa: CASSRPRTGTNEQYF; CDR3nt: TGTGCCAGCAGCCGACCCCGGACAGGGACCAACGAGCAGTACTTC
abundance: -; d_gene: -; v_gene: TRBV5-1; j_gene: TRBJ2-6; CDR3aa: CASSLERTSHSGANVLTF; CDR3nt: TGCGCCAGCAGCTTGGAACGGACTTCCCACTCTGGGGCCAACGTCCTGACTTTC
abundance: -; d_gene: -; v_gene: TRBV5-5; j_gene: TRBJ1-3; CDR3aa: CASSRDPLSGNTIYF; CDR3nt: TGTGCCAGCAGCCGGGACCCTCTCTCTGGAAACACCATATATTTT
abundance: -; d_gene: TRBD2; v_gene: TRBV4-2; j_gene: TRBJ2-5; CDR3aa: CASGNGGAETQYF; CDR3nt: TGTGCCAGCGGTAACGGGGGGGCTGAGACCCAGTACTTC
abundance: -; d_gene: TRBD1; v_gene: TRBV7-6; j_gene: TRBJ1-4; CDR3aa: CASSFGGQTNEKLFF; CDR3nt: TGTGCCAGCAGCTTCGGGGGACAGACTAATGAAAAACTGTTTTTT
abundance: -; d_gene: -; v_gene: TRBV4-1; j_gene: TRBJ2-7; CDR3aa: CASSQDPRAHSYEQYF; CDR3nt: TGCGCCAGCAGCCAAGACCCGCGGGCCCACTCCTACGAGCAGTACTTC
abundance: -; d_gene: TRBD1; v_gene: TRBV9; j_gene: TRBJ1-1; CDR3aa: CASSVGDRTDTEAFF; CDR3nt: TGTGCCAGCAGCGTAGGGGACAGAACTGACACTGAAGCTTTCTTT
abundance: -; d_gene: -; v_gene: TRBV2; j_gene: TRBJ1-4; CDR3aa: CASSEAREKLFF; CDR3nt: TGTGCCAGCAGTGAAGCGAGGGAAAAACTGTTTTTT
abundance: once; d_gene: TRBD1; v_gene: TRBV18; j_gene: TRBJ1-3; CDR3aa: CASSPVTGAAGNTIYF; CDR3nt: TGTGCCAGCTCACCAGTCACAGGGGCTGCTGGAAACACCATATATTTT
abundance: few; d_gene: -; v_gene: TRBV21-1; j_gene: TRBJ1-5; CDR3aa: CASSKRGTGHQPQHF; CDR3nt: TGTGCCAGCAGCAAGAGGGGGACAGGGCACCAGCCCCAGCATTTT
abundance: -; d_gene: -; v_gene: TRBV29-1; j_gene: TRBJ2-7; CDR3aa: CSTRRDEEQYF; CDR3nt: TGCAGCACCAGACGGGACGAAGAGCAGTACTTC
abundance: -; d_gene: -; v_gene: TRBV9; j_gene: TRBJ2-7; CDR3aa: CASSVSSSNEQYF; CDR3nt: TGTGCCAGCAGCGTATCCTCTTCGAACGAGCAGTACTTC
abundance: -; d_gene: TRBD1; v_gene: TRBV7-8; j_gene: TRBJ1-1; CDR3aa: CASTLTGETEAFF; CDR3nt: TGTGCCAGCACCCTGACAGGGGAGACTGAAGCTTTCTTT
abundance: -; d_gene: TRBD1; v_gene: TRBV19; j_gene: TRBJ1-6; CDR3aa: CASSMVRGESPLHF; CDR3nt: TGTGCCAGTAGTATGGTCAGGGGGGAATCACCCCTCCACTTT
abundance: once; d_gene: -; v_gene: TRBV3-1/TRBV3-2; j_gene: TRBJ1-6; CDR3aa: CASSSSGSLGSPLHF; CDR3nt: TGTGCCAGCAGCTCCTCCGGGAGTTTGGGTTCACCCCTCCACTTT
abundance: -; d_gene: -; v_gene: TRBV7-9; j_gene: TRBJ1-4; CDR3aa: CASSLAGTTYEKLFF; CDR3nt: TGTGCCAGCAGCTTAGCAGGGACAACTTACGAAAAACTGTTTTTT
abundance: -; d_gene: -; v_gene: TRBV27; j_gene: TRBJ1-5; CDR3aa: CASSRALNQPQHF; CDR3nt: TGTGCCAGCAGCCGAGCTCTGAATCAGCCCCAGCATTTT
abundance: -; d_gene: -; v_gene: TRBV4-2; j_gene: TRBJ2-5; CDR3aa: CASSQDSGVGETQYF; CDR3nt: TGTGCCAGCAGCCAAGACTCGGGGGTGGGAGAGACCCAGTACTTC
abundance: -; d_gene: -; v_gene: TRBV13; j_gene: TRBJ1-5; CDR3aa: CASSQDRNQPQHF; CDR3nt: TGTGCCAGCAGCCAAGACAGAAATCAGCCCCAGCATTTT
abundance: -; d_gene: -; v_gene: TRBV19; j_gene: TRBJ1-2; CDR3aa: CASSFFYGHTF; CDR3nt: TGTGCCAGTAGTTTTTTCTATGGCCACACCTTC
abundance: -; d_gene: -; v_gene: TRBV5-1; j_gene: TRBJ2-5; CDR3aa: CASSLVPEIQETQYF; CDR3nt: TGCGCCAGCAGCTTGGTACCAGAAATACAAGAGACCCAGTACTTC
abundance: many; d_gene: -; v_gene: TRBV5-1; j_gene: TRBJ1-3; CDR3aa: CASSLSSGVLSSGNTIYF; CDR3nt: TGCGCCAGCAGCTTAAGTTCAGGGGTCCTTAGCTCTGGAAACACCATATATTTT
abundance: -; d_gene: -; v_gene: TRBV9; j_gene: TRBJ2-1; CDR3aa: CASSVSSGYNEQFF; CDR3nt: TGTGCCAGCAGCGTTTCGAGCGGTTACAATGAGCAGTTCTTC
abundance: -; d_gene: -; v_gene: TRBV5-6; j_gene: TRBJ1-5; CDR3aa: CASSRGGFGNQPQHF; CDR3nt: TGTGCCAGCAGTCGGGGAGGGTTTGGCAATCAGCCCCAGCATTTT
abundance: -; d_gene: -; v_gene: TRBV19; j_gene: TRBJ2-7; CDR3aa: CASSTARGRDEQYF; CDR3nt: TGTGCCAGTAGTACGGCCAGGGGAAGGGACGAGCAGTACTTC
abundance: -; d_gene: -; v_gene: TRBV5-1; j_gene: TRBJ1-1; CDR3aa: CASSFGGGNTEAFF; CDR3nt: TGCGCCAGCAGCTTTGGGGGTGGAAACACTGAAGCTTTCTTT
abundance: -; d_gene: -; v_gene: TRBV6-6; j_gene: TRBJ1-1; CDR3aa: CASILMGLDTEAFF; CDR3nt: TGTGCCAGCATCCTGATGGGGTTAGACACTGAAGCTTTCTTT
abundance: -; d_gene: TRBD2; v_gene: TRBV6-6; j_gene: TRBJ2-1; CDR3aa: CASSYLAGATYNEQFF; CDR3nt: TGTGCCAGCAGTTACTTAGCGGGGGCGACCTACAATGAGCAGTTCTTC
abundance: -; d_gene: -; v_gene: TRBV2; j_gene: TRBJ2-1; CDR3aa: CASRGDATYNEQFF; CDR3nt: TGTGCCAGCAGAGGGGACGCTACCTACAATGAGCAGTTCTTC